A single sample is the source of the 12 T cell receptor beta chains below, sequenced in a study of cytotoxic CD8 clonotypes in ibrutinib-treated CLL. Libraries were prepared by immunoSEQ multiplex PCR; TCRdb keeps only in-frame clonotypes and omits some of them. The sample yields 25,000 or so clones, about 62% seen once. The sequencing here drew on PBMCs, taken before ibrutinib treatment. Receptor source: a human donor with chronic lymphocytic leukemia.

The chain employs TRBV11-2 and TRBJ2-3, with 15 bases aligning to TRBD2. The junction had 14 bases not matched to a gene; V was cut back by 5 bases and J by 5 bases. The CDR3 is made up of 19 amino acids. Germline V gene data show CDR1 as SGHAT and CDR2 as FQNNGV. Here the CDR3 DNA reads TGTGCCAGCAGCCCAAGGGGGACTAGCGGGGGGCCGGGTCAAGATACGCAGTATTTT. Amino acid sequence: CASSPRGTSGGPGQDTQYF.

The J gene is TRBJ2-5, the V gene TRBV6-5, with 7 bases matching TRBD2. Unmatched junction bases numbered 12, after V lost 6 bases and J lost 5 bases. The CDR3 covers 15 residues. The germline CDR1 and CDR2 sequences are MNHEY and SVGAGI. CDR3 nucleotide sequence: TGTGCCAGCAGCTTCTCGGGACTGGGGGGGGAGACCCAGTACTTC. Protein sequence: CASSFSGLGGETQYF.

This rearrangement joins TRBV15 to TRBJ1-4; D not resolved. V was clipped by 1 base and J by 4 bases, with 13 bases between them. The CDR3 is 16 amino acids. Germline V gene lookup returns CDR1 LNHNV and CDR2 YYDKDF (reference sequence). The CDR3 DNA follows: TGTGCCACCAGCAGAGTGGGCACAGCTTATAATGAAAAACTGTTTTTT. Protein sequence: CATSRVGTAYNEKLFF.

The gene calls are TRBV5-1 and TRBJ1-3, with D maybe TRBD1 (5 bases). Germline values: CDR1 SGHRS, CDR2 YFSETQ. The length of the CDR3 is 14 residues. Trimming removed 0 bases at V and 5 bases at J, with 9 bases between. Here the CDR3 reads CASSLGGRRNTIYF. In DNA form, the CDR3 reads TGCGCCAGCAGCTTGGGGGGCAGGAGAAACACCATATATTTT. Filled out from reference TRBV5-1 and TRBJ1-3, the complete variable domain reads KAGVTQTPRYLIKTRGQQVTLSCSPISGHRSVSWYQQTPGQGLQFLFEYFSETQRNKGNFPGRFSGRQFSNSRSEMNVSTLELGDSALYLCASSLGGRRNTIYFGEGSWLTVV.

This chain uses TRBV25-1 with TRBJ1-5; no definite D call. The CDR3 covers 14 residues. Germline assignment: CDR1 MGHDK and CDR2 SYGVNS. The ends were cut back, 4 bases at V and 3 bases at J, with 10 bases in the middle. CDR3 in DNA: TGTGCCAGCAGTGGCCGGGAGTCCAATCAGCCCCAGCATTTT. This sequence encodes CASSGRESNQPQHF.

This clone was seen once. The gene calls are TRBV6-1 and TRBJ2-7, with D possibly matching TRBD1 (6 bases). Trimming took off 7 bases at V and 4 bases at J, with 14 bases between the two ends. The CDR3 is 13 residues long. Per germline, CDR1 MNHNS and CDR2 SASEGT. CDR3: CASMPGQKYEQYF. CDR3 sequence (DNA): TGTGCCAGCATGCCCGGACAGAAATACGAGCAGTACTTC.

The gene calls are TRBV7-6 and TRBJ2-6, with D tentatively TRBD2 (5 bases). The CDR3 covers 17 residues. Trimming took off 1 base at V and 0 bases at J, with 10 bases between the two ends. Germline-derived CDR1 and CDR2 are SGHVS and FNYEAQ. CDR3 in amino acids: CASSLETLVSGANVLTF. The CDR3, as DNA: TGTGCCAGCAGCTTAGAGACACTAGTCTCTGGGGCCAACGTCCTGACTTTC.

The CDR3 DNA is TGTGCCTGGAGGACTATTGGGGGCGCGGGCACCGGGGAGCTGTTTTTT. The encoded protein is CAWRTIGGAGTGELFF. The chain joins TRBV30 to TRBJ2-2; weak D call: TRBD1 (6 bases). The CDR3 is 16 residues long. Trimming pared 3 bases from V and 4 bases from J, leaving 18 bases between. Germline V CDR1 and CDR2: GTSNPN, SVGIG (reference sequence).

The gene calls are TRBV29-1 and TRBJ2-5, with D maybe TRBD2 (6 bases). The CDR3 extends over 15 amino acids. V was clipped by 0 bases and J by 5 bases, with 16 bases between them. Germline CDR1 and CDR2: SQVTM and ANQGSEA. This chain's CDR3 is CSVEDPGRSMETQYF. DNA of the CDR3: TGCAGCGTTGAAGATCCAGGGAGGAGTATGGAGACCCAGTACTTC.

By frequency in the sample, this clone is medium-sized (0.01 to 0.1%). The chain links TRBV19 to TRBJ1-2; D is possibly TRBD1 (6 bases). V lost 7 bases to trimming and J lost 2 bases, with 17 bases between them. CDR1 and CDR2 from the germline V gene are LNHDA and SQIVND (reference sequence). The CDR3 runs to 15 residues. The CDR3 spells CASIDFVGHNYGYTF. DNA of the CDR3: TGTGCCAGTATTGATTTCGTGGGACACAACTATGGCTACACCTTC.

The chain joins TRBV27 to TRBJ1-1, with 10 positions matching TRBD1. This CDR3 spans 17 amino acids. The J segment lost 3 bases and the V segment lost 0 bases, leaving 7 bases of the junction unmatched. Germline values: CDR1 MNHEY, CDR2 SMNVEV (reference sequence). The CDR3 protein is CASSLSTGGAVYTEAFF. DNA for the CDR3: TGTGCCAGCAGTTTATCGACAGGGGGCGCGGTGTACACTGAAGCTTTCTTT.

This clone was observed a handful of times. The rearrangement uses TRBV2 and TRBJ1-2; tentative D call: TRBD1 (6 bases). The CDR3 has 13 amino acids. The ends were cut back, 6 bases at V and 8 bases at J, with 16 bases in the middle. Germline-derived CDR1 and CDR2 are SNHLY and FYNNEI. CDR3 coding DNA: TGTGCCAGCAGACTACAGGGTTTAGAGGGCTACACCTTC. This codes for CASRLQGLEGYTF.